This T cell receptor (beta chain) was identified in a study of blood T cell repertoires in COVID-19 (dated by TCRdb to the early 2020s). For context, the study as a whole: Samples covering the acute and convalescent phases of COVID-19 were provided by collaborators in the United States, Italy and Spain. Deeply sampled blood TCRbeta repertoires from subjects exposed to, actively infected with, or recovered from COVID-19 were included in the dataset. The samples were drawn from the first 160 participants of the ongoing ImmuneRACE study and from 1,254 subjects provided by 6 global collaborators. The repertoires were released in a freely available public database intended as a resource for research on the immune response to SARS-CoV-2. The prospective study material was composed of cDNA or gDNA derived from T cells, B-cell-depleted T cells, or PBMCs. Where HLA class I and class II types were available, the types were taken from metadata supplied by the sample provider, not from assay-based typing. Sample metadata almost always included a de-identified subject ID, COVID-19 status, age in years and sex. Findings and caveats that apply to the study as a whole: The quantity of clinical and demographic metadata differed by source and by participant and was supplied without curation.

CDR1 and CDR2, per the germline V gene (reference sequence), are SEHNR and FQNEAQ. V and J are trimmed by 1 base and 12 bases, and the gene matches miss 9 bases of the junction. From cysteine to phenylalanine, the CDR3 is 14 amino acids long. Just the 42-base CDR3 DNA is kept, in frame starting at base 1. TCRbeta CDR3 regions were amplified from genomic DNA by means of the immunoSEQ Assay, a bias-controlled multiplex PCR. The study's own analysis went as follows. Nucleated cell counts per sample were estimated from amplification of reference gene primers within the assay. To quantify the absolute abundance of each unique TCRbeta CDR3 rearrangement, sequence reads were collapsed and filtered. For each sample, productive Simpson clonality was calculated by taking the square root of Simpson's diversity index across productive rearrangements. TCRdb took over this immuneACCESS table, retaining in-frame rearrangements with V and J assigned. Such tables are incomplete; in checked studies, under half of the missing clones stem from an unresolved V gene, and the remainder is unexplained. The DNA gave D and trimming, while V, J and clone size come from that table. This sample holds just over 75,000 clones; 65% to 85% were observed only once. Jointly, the top ten make up over 5.5% of the sample.

Turning to this clone: There is no known antigen for this receptor. It has no much larger one-base neighbor in the sample; base qualities were not kept.

The collaborating institutions used their own protocols to collect whole blood in K2EDTA tubes. For TCRbeta analysis, collaborators shipped samples in one of three forms: frozen whole blood, isolated PBMCs, or DNA extracted from either of those sample types. This sequence was found in a man between 60 and 75 years old with active or convalescent COVID-19. The chain is made from TRBV7-9 and TRBJ1-2; 9 junctional bases match TRBD1. The source material was peripheral blood. The CDR3 protein sequence reads: CASSLGDRAPKNTF. In nucleotides, the sequence is TGTGCCAGCAGCTTAGGGGACAGGGCGCCGAAAAACACCTTC.